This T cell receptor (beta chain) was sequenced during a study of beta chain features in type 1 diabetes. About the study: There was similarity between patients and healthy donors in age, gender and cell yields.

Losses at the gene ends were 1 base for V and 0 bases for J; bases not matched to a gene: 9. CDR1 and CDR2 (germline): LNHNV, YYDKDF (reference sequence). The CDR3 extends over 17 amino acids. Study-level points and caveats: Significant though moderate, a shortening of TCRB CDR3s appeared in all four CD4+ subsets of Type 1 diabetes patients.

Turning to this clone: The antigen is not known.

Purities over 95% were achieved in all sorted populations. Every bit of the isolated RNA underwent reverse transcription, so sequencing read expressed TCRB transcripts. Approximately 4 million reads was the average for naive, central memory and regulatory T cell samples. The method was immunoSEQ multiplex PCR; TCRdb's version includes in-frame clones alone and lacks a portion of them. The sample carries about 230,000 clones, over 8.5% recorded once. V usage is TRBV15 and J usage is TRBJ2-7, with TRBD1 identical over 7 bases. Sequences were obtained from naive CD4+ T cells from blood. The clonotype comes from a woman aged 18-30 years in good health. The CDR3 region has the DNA TGTGCCACCAGCAGAGCTTCGAGGACAGGTCCCTCCTACGAGCAGTACTTC. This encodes CATSRASRTGPSYEQYF.